This TCR beta chain was captured in a study of T cells in localized non-small cell lung cancer. Study findings and constraints: The study found T cell clonality highest in uninvolved adjacent lung, above tumor.

The CDR3 sequence is 14 residues long. Trimming took off 5 bases at V and 1 base at J, with 11 bases between the two ends. The germline V gene encodes CDR1 SEHNR and CDR2 FQNEAQ (reference sequence). Clones were sequenced by immunoSEQ multiplex PCR, and TCRdb holds only the in-frame ones, with some missing. The top ten hold roughly 19% of the sample, which has about 77,000 clones, approximately 90% seen once. To note about this clone: What it binds is unknown.

Material: peripheral blood, obtained before any cancer treatment. The clonotype originates from a woman aged 35 to 70 with stage I squamous cell lung carcinoma. The V call is TRBV7-9, the J call TRBJ1-1; no clear D gene. CDR3 DNA: TGTGCCAGCAGCCAGAGTCAAGGGAACACTGAAGCTTTCTTT. Its protein is CASSQSQGNTEAFF.